The 24 T cell receptor beta chains listed next were all sequenced from one sample in a study of T cells expressing NK-cell markers. TCRdb re-called the 5' RACE reads and shows each CDR3 protein once, DNA omitted. This listing includes hundreds of thousands of distinct CDR3 sequences. Specimen: blood T cells: a sorted CD56 or NKG2C T cell subset, CD4+ or CD8+ T cells, or bulk PBMC T cells (not recorded which). The receptors were gathered from a man younger than 35 in good health.

This sequence joins TRBV20-1 and TRBJ2-1. Germline V gene data show CDR1 as DFQATT and CDR2 as SNEGSKA (reference sequence). The CDR3 loop spans 12 amino acids. The CDR3 region is CSVRIPYNEQFF.

This rearrangement joins TRBV5-1 to TRBJ1-1. Germline CDR1 and CDR2: SGHRS and YFSETQ. The CDR3 consists of 14 residues. The CDR3 reads CASSPITENTEAFF. The complete variable domain, with remaining parts taken from reference TRBV5-1 and TRBJ1-1, reads KAGVTQTPRYLIKTRGQQVTLSCSPISGHRSVSWYQQTPGQGLQFLFEYFSETQRNKGNFPGRFSGRQFSNSRSEMNVSTLELGDSALYLCASSPITENTEAFFGQGTRLTVV.

This chain connects TRBV7-8 to TRBJ1-6; the TRBD1 assignment by TCRdb is unverifiable without DNA. This CDR3 is built from 15 residues. Germline V gives CDR1 SGHVS, CDR2 FQNEAQ. The CDR3 spells CASSSRTGKNSPLHF.

The chain combines TRBV5-5 with TRBJ2-7; TCRdb picks TRBD2, but there is no DNA to check that call. Germline lookup yields CDR1 SGHKS and CDR2 YYEKEE (reference sequence). The CDR3 is 16 residues long. CDR3 in amino acids: CASSLTGTSGTYEQYF.

The chain couples TRBV7-9 to TRBJ1-2; TCRdb picks TRBD1, but there is no DNA to check that call. There are 14 residues in the CDR3. Looked up from germline, CDR1 is SEHNR and CDR2 is FQNEAQ (reference sequence). CDR3 loop: CASSFGQANYGYTF.

This sequence joins TRBV28 and TRBJ2-7; TCRdb calls TRBD1, which cannot be checked without DNA. Germline V gene data show CDR1 as MDHEN and CDR2 as SYDVKM. The CDR3 length is 14 residues. CDR3 in amino acids: CASSLRQVLYEQYF.

J is TRBJ2-2 and V is TRBV4-3; TCRdb calls TRBD2, which cannot be checked without DNA. CDR1 LGHNA and CDR2 YSLEER come from the germline V gene. This CDR3 comprises 17 residues. The CDR3 region is CASSQDPAGGQTGELFF.

V gene TRBV29-1 combines with J gene TRBJ1-1; TCRdb's D call, TRBD1, is unchecked because there is no DNA. From germline, CDR1 is SQVTM and CDR2 ANQGSEA. The CDR3 totals 13 residues. CDR3 in amino acids: CSVVLDRDPGTFF.

The V and J genes are TRBV15 and TRBJ2-1. CDR1 LNHNV and CDR2 YYDKDF come from the germline V gene (reference sequence). The CDR3 sequence is 15 residues long. CDR3 sequence: CATSMRGTSYNEQFF. Complete variable domain (other parts from reference TRBV15 and TRBJ2-1): DAMVIQNPRYQVTQFGKPVTLSCSQTLNHNVMYWYQQKSSQAPKLLFHYYDKDFNNEADTPDNFQSRRPNTSFCFLDIRSPGLGDTAMYLCATSMRGTSYNEQFFGPGTRLTVL.

The chain recombines TRBV29-1 with TRBJ2-1; TCRdb indicates TRBD2, and absent DNA this call remains unverified. The length of the CDR3 is 15 residues. The germline CDR1 and CDR2 sequences are SQVTM and ANQGSEA. CDR3 in amino acids: CSVEQARVSYNEQFF.

This rearrangement joins TRBV4-3 to TRBJ2-7; TCRdb's D call of TRBD2 is untestable without DNA. The CDR3 sequence is 17 residues long. Germline CDR1 and CDR2: LGHNA and YSLEER. This CDR3 reads CASSQDLELAGSYEQYF.

The chain carries TRBV12-3 or TRBV12-4 and TRBJ2-5; TCRdb's D gene call, TRBD2, goes unchecked for lack of DNA. The CDR3 totals 14 residues. This CDR3 is CASVLGLAKETQYF.

V is TRBV2 and J is TRBJ2-7; TCRdb's D call of TRBD2 is untestable without DNA. Germline V lookup: CDR1 SNHLY, CDR2 FYNNEI. The CDR3 has 14 amino acids. CDR3 loop: CASSERDLSYEQYF. The full variable domain, in which reference TRBV2 and TRBJ2-7 provide the parts outside the CDR3, is EPEVTQTPSHQVTQMGQEVILRCVPISNHLYFYWYRQILGQKVEFLVSFYNNEISEKSEIFDDQFSVERPDGSNFTLKIRSTKLEDSAMYFCASSERDLSYEQYFGPGTRLTVT.

The V and J genes are TRBV25-1 and TRBJ2-3; TCRdb returns TRBD2, unconfirmable since there is no DNA. This CDR3 is 15 amino acids long. Looked up from germline, CDR1 is MGHDK and CDR2 is SYGVNS. The CDR3 sequence is CASRDKREGTDTQYF.

The V and J genes are TRBV7-9 and TRBJ2-1; the TCRdb call, TRBD1, lacks DNA for checking. The germline gives CDR1 SEHNR, CDR2 FQNEAQ (reference sequence). The length of the CDR3 is 15 residues. The CDR3 region is CASSAGTGVIHEQFF.

The CDR3: CASRPGRGDNEQFF. The chain has TRBV6-1 and TRBJ2-1; the TCRdb call, TRBD2, lacks DNA for checking. The CDR3 length is 14 residues. Germline loops: CDR1 MNHNS, CDR2 SASEGT.

This rearrangement joins TRBV12-3 or TRBV12-4 to TRBJ2-1; TCRdb proposes TRBD1, but this gene call is untestable without DNA. The CDR3 extends over 16 amino acids. CDR3 residues: CASRPGAGSWSHEQFF.

This rearrangement joins TRBV21-1 to TRBJ1-1; the D call of TRBD1 rests on TCRdb alone, since no DNA is present to check it. TRBV21-1 is shown as a pseudogene. The CDR3 runs 19 residues. The CDR3 is CASSKGGPGTGGINTEAFF.

This chain connects TRBV30 to TRBJ2-3; TCRdb returns TRBD1, unconfirmable since there is no DNA. The CDR3 runs 14 residues. The germline CDR1 and CDR2 sequences are GTSNPN and SVGIG (reference sequence). CDR3 sequence reads: CAWFTGTGTDTQYF.

The chain carries TRBV29-1 and TRBJ2-3; TCRdb outputs TRBD1, but without DNA this stays unchecked. Germline V gene data show CDR1 as SQVTM and CDR2 as ANQGSEA. The CDR3 is made up of 14 amino acids. CDR3 protein: CSASRDTSTDTQYF.

The chain is built from TRBV6-1 and TRBJ2-6. The CDR3 is made up of 14 amino acids. Germline V lookup: CDR1 MNHNS, CDR2 SASEGT. The CDR3 loop is CASRNENGANVLTF.

The CDR3: CSVGSGLLLDGYTF. The chain combines TRBV29-1 with TRBJ1-2. The germline gives CDR1 SQVTM, CDR2 ANQGSEA. The CDR3 is 14 residues long.

This chain uses TRBV12-3 or TRBV12-4 with TRBJ2-5; as DNA is missing, the TRBD1 call by TCRdb cannot be tested. The CDR3 runs 11 residues. The CDR3 here is CASSPEVDQYF.

The rearrangement links TRBV3-1 to TRBJ1-6; checking the TCRdb D call of TRBD1 is not possible without DNA. This CDR3 region has 16 residues. Germline assignment: CDR1 LGHDT and CDR2 YNNKEL (reference sequence). This chain's CDR3 is CASSQQPGQGESPLHF.